The 7 T cell receptor beta chains below were found in one sample sequenced in a study of vaccination and CD4 T cells after COVID-19. The Oncomine TCR Beta short-read assay was applied to DNA of cultured CD4+ T cells. TCRdb re-called the PCR reads with MiXCR, one entry per CDR3 protein. The table lists about 20,000 distinct CDR3 sequences, roughly 50% of them singletons, with just under 2.5% in the top ten. What these receptors recognize is not known. Treatment here: approximately 9-day PBMC culture with coronavirus spike peptide pools or control peptides (ViraFEST assay). Material: CD4+ T cells from blood, cultured in vitro, obtained after SARS-CoV-2 vaccination. The receptor source for this set is a human donor who had recovered from COVID-19.

V gene TRBV4-3 combines with J gene TRBJ1-1; TRBD1 matches at 9 bases. The ends lost 1 base at V and 7 bases at J; junction bases unmatched: 7. This CDR3 is built from 15 residues. Germline CDR1 reads LGHNA; CDR2 reads YSLEER. The DNA for the CDR3 is TGCGCCAGCAGCCAAGCGACCGGGACAGGGCATGAAGCTTTCTTT. Translated: CASSQATGTGHEAFF.

The chain has TRBV20-1 and TRBJ1-1; tentative D call: TRBD1 (6 bases). Deletions cut 4 bases from V and 1 base from J, with 13 bases between. This CDR3 comprises 14 residues. CDR1 and CDR2 from the germline V gene are DFQATT and SNEGSKA (reference sequence). For the CDR3, the DNA is TGCAGTGCTAAGGGGGGGGCCGGGAACACTGAAGCTTTCTTT. Its translation: CSAKGGAGNTEAFF.

Concerning this clonotype itself: Lacking the conserved final phenylalanine or tryptophan, this CDR3 likely reflects a read error. V is TRBV19 and J is TRBJ1-2; the D is unclear. CDR1 LNHDA and CDR2 SQIVND come from the germline V gene (reference sequence). V gave up 7 bases and J gave up 0 bases, with 9 bases separating them. This CDR3 has 13 residues. As DNA, the CDR3 is TGTGCCAGTAACCGAGATTCTAACTATGGCTACACCCTC. Encoded protein: CASNRDSNYGYTL.

This chain uses TRBV11-3 with TRBJ1-1; D is uncertain. The V end lost 5 bases, the J end lost 1 base, and 14 bases lay between the germline ends. Germline values: CDR1 SGHNT, CDR2 YENEEA. The CDR3 covers 15 residues. The CDR3 protein is CASSHHRTENTEAFF. The CDR3 bases are TGTGCCAGCAGCCACCACCGGACGGAGAACACTGAAGCTTTCTTT.

The V gene is TRBV7-2, the J gene TRBJ2-3; TRBD1 might be the D (6 bases). The germline gives CDR1 SGHTA, CDR2 FQGNSA. V lost 1 base and J lost 3, with 11 bases in between. The CDR3 covers 15 residues. CDR3 nucleotide sequence: TGTGCCAGCAGCTTAGGGGGACACATTACAGATACGCAGTATTTT. This codes for CASSLGGHITDTQYF.

The CDR3 region is CASSVDLAGYNEQFF. CDR3 sequence (DNA): TGTGCCAGCAGCGTAGATCTAGCGGGCTACAATGAGCAGTTCTTC. The chain recombines TRBV9 with TRBJ2-1, with 8 nucleotides matching TRBD2. J was trimmed by 3 bases and V by 0 bases; bases with no gene match: 2. CDR1 SGDLS and CDR2 YYNGEE come from the germline V gene. This CDR3 spans 15 amino acids.

There are a few counts of this clonotype. The rearrangement links TRBV6-1 to TRBJ1-2; the match to TRBD1 covers 7 bases. Trimming removed 6 bases from V and 1 base from J; junction bases left unmatched: 17. The CDR3 consists of 18 residues. CDR1 MNHNS and CDR2 SASEGT come from the germline V gene. Written as DNA, the CDR3 is TGTGCCAGCAGAACGGACAGGACCCTGAGCAAGAGTAACTATGGCTACACCTTC. This gives the protein CASRTDRTLSKSNYGYTF.